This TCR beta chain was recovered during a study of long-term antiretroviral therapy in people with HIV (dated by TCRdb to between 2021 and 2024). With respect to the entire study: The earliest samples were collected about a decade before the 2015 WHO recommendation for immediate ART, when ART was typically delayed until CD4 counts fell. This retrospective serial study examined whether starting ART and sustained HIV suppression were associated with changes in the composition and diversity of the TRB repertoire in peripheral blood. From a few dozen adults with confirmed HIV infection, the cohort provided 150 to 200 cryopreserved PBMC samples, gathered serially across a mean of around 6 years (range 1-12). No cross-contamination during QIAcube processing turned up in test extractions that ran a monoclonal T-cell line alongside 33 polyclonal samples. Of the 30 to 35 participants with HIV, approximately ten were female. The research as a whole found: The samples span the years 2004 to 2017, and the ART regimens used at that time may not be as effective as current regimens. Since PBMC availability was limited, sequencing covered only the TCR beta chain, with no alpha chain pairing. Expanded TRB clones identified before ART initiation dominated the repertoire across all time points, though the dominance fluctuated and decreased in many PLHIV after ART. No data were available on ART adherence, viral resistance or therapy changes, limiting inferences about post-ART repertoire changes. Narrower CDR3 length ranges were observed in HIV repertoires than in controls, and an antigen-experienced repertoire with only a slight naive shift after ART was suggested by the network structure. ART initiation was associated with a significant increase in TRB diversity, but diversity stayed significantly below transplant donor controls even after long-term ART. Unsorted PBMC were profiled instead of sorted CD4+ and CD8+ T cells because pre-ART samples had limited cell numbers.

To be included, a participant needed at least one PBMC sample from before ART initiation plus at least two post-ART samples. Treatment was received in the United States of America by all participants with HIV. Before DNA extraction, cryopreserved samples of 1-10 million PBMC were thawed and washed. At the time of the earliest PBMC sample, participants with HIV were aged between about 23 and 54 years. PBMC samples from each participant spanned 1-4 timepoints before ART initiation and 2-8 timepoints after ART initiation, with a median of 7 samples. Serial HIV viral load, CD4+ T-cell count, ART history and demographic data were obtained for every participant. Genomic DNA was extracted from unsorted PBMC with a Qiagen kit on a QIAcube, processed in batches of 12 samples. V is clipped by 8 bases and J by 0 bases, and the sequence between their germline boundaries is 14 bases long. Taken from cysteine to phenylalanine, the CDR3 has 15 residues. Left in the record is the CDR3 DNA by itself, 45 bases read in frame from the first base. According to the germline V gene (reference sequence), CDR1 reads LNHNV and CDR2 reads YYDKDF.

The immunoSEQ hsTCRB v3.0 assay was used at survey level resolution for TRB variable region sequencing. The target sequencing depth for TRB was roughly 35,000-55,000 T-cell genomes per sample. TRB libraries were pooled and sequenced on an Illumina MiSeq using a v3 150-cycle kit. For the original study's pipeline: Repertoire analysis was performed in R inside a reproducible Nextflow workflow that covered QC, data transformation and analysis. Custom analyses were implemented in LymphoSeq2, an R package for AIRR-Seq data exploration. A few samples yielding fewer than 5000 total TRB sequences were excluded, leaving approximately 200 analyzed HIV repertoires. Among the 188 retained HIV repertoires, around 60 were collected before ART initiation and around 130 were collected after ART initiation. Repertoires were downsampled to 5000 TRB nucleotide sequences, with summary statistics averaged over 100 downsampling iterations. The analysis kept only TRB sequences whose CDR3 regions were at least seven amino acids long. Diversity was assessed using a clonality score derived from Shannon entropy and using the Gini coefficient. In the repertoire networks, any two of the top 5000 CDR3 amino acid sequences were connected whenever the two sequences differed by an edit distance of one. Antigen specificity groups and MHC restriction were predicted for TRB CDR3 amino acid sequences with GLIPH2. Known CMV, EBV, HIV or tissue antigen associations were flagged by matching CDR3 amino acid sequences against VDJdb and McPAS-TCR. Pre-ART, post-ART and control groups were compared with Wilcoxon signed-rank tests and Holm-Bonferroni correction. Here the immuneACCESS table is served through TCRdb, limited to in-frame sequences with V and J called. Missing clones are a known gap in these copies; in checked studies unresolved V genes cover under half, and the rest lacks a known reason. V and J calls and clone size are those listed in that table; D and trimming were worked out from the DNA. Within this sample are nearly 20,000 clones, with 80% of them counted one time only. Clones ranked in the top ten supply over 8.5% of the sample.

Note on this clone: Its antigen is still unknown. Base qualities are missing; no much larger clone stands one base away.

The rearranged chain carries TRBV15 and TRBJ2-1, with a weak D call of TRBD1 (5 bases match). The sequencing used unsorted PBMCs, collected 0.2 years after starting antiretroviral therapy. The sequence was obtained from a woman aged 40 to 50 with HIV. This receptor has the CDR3 CATWGRMGSYNEQFF. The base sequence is TGTGCCACCTGGGGCCGGATGGGCTCCTACAATGAGCAGTTCTTC.